Here is one TCR beta chain with its context. The antigen remains undetermined. Germline assignment: CDR1 MNHNY and CDR2 SVGAGI (reference sequence). V dropped 8 bases and J dropped 9 bases, with 26 bases sitting between them. The CDR3 loop spans 15 amino acids. The record originates from a study of shared clonotypes between healthy human individuals. Study details: Each donor's CD4 naive and CD4 memory cells filled three plates apiece, CD8 naive two, and CD8 memory one.

Using immunoSEQ multiplex PCR, the repertoire was profiled, and TCRdb retains in-frame clones only, with some absent. The sample carries hundreds of thousands of clones, 95% to 97% recorded once. The study's findings and limits: Across four donors, naive CD4 shared roughly 5%, naive CD8 approximately 3.5%, memory CD4 2% to 2.5%, memory CD8 more than 0.35%.

The sequenced sample consisted of naive CD4+ T cells sorted from blood. This sample's subset: CD45RA+ positively selected. This TCR derives from a woman younger than 45 in good health. The chain uses TRBV6-6 and TRBJ2-7, with D possibly matching TRBD1 (5 bases). The DNA of the CDR3 is TGTGCCAGCTCTAAAGGGGCGTCGGGCTACTTGGGGCAGTACTTC. Translated, it gives CASSKGASGYLGQYF.